This passage covers 23 T cell receptor beta chains from one sample sequenced in a study of control samples from healthy donors and cancer patients. Sequenced by immunoSEQ multiplex PCR; TCRdb stores in-frame clones only, minus some. The data show 120,000 to 150,000 clones, roughly 92% seen once. The sequenced material came from blood. Source of these receptors: a man aged 25-40 years in good health.

The chain carries TRBV5-5 and TRBJ1-2, with D possibly TRBD1 on 5 matching bases. The CDR3 contains 15 residues. Germline CDR1 reads SGHKS; CDR2 reads YYEKEE (reference sequence). The germline V and J ends were trimmed by 4 bases and 8 bases, with 21 bases remaining between them. The chain's CDR3 is CASSPGGSGTWGYTF. CDR3 DNA sequence: TGTGCCAGCAGCCCGGGCGGATCAGGGACGTGGGGCTACACCTTC.

This chain joins TRBV7-9 and TRBJ1-2, with D tentatively TRBD1 (5 bases). The CDR3 runs 12 residues. Germline V CDR1 and CDR2: SEHNR, FQNEAQ (reference sequence). V shed 10 bases and J shed 2 bases, with 11 bases lying between them. The CDR3 here is CATSGENYGYTF. For the CDR3, the DNA is TGTGCCACATCGGGGGAGAACTATGGCTACACCTTC. The full variable domain, its missing parts supplied by reference TRBV7-9 and TRBJ1-2, is DTGVSQNPRHKITKRGQNVTFRCDPISEHNRLYWYRQTLGQGPEFLTYFQNEAQLEKSRLLSDRFSAERPKGSFSTLEIQRTEQGDSAMYLCATSGENYGYTFGSGTRLTVV.

The rearrangement uses TRBV27 and TRBJ2-1; D is perhaps TRBD1 (5 bases). This CDR3 spans 17 amino acids. V was shortened by 6 bases and J by 4 bases, with 22 bases between the two germline ends. Germline V gene data show CDR1 as MNHEY and CDR2 as SMNVEV (reference sequence). The CDR3 region has the DNA TGTGCCAGCAGACTAAGGGGTCCGGGTGCGCTGTACAATGAGCAGTTCTTC. As protein: CASRLRGPGALYNEQFF.

This rearrangement joins TRBV6-2 or TRBV6-3 to TRBJ1-2; D is possibly TRBD1 (5 bases). Germline CDR1 is MNHEY and CDR2 is SVGEGT. The CDR3 is 14 residues long. The V end was cut by 2 bases, the J end by 7 bases, with 14 bases between. CDR3: CASSYNPQGRGYTF. The CDR3 DNA reads as TGTGCCAGCAGTTACAATCCTCAGGGACGTGGCTACACCTTC.

The chain combines TRBV6-1 with TRBJ2-1; TRBD2 matches 8 bases. The V gene end was trimmed by 2 bases and the J gene end by 3 bases; junction bases not matched to a gene: 3. The CDR3 is 15 residues long. The germline gives CDR1 MNHNS, CDR2 SASEGT. Here the CDR3 DNA reads TGTGCCAGCAGTGAAATACTAGCGGACTACAATGAGCAGTTCTTC. Amino acids: CASSEILADYNEQFF.

The rearrangement joins TRBV18 to TRBJ2-3, with 10 bases aligning to TRBD2. J gave up 5 bases and V 4 bases, and 3 bases lay outside the gene matches. CDR1 and CDR2 from the germline V gene are KGHSH and LQKENI. CDR3 length: 14 amino acids. Here the CDR3 reads CASSRRLAGDTQYF. Here the CDR3 DNA reads TGTGCCAGCTCACGACGACTAGCGGGAGATACGCAGTATTTT.

CDR3 sequence: CASKRGNNEQFF. CDR3 in DNA: TGTGCCAGCAAGCGGGGAAACAATGAGCAGTTCTTC. V is TRBV28 and J is TRBJ2-1; 7 bases agree with TRBD2. Germline loops: CDR1 MDHEN, CDR2 SYDVKM. Trimming cost V 7 bases and J 5 bases; bases outside gene matches: 2. This CDR3 region has 12 residues.

The chain employs TRBV28 and TRBJ1-6; TRBD1 matches at 7 bases. This CDR3 is 13 amino acids long. The germline gives CDR1 MDHEN, CDR2 SYDVKM. J lost 7 bases, V lost 8 bases, and 5 bases had no gene match. The CDR3 is CASQGGLNSPLHF. Here the CDR3 DNA reads TGTGCCAGCCAGGGGGGCCTGAATTCACCCCTCCACTTT.

A few counts support this clone. The chain joins TRBV7-6 to TRBJ1-6; no definite D call. CDR3 length equals 14 residues. Germline V lookup: CDR1 SGHVS, CDR2 FNYEAQ. V gave up 5 bases and J gave up 0 bases, with 5 bases separating them. The DNA for the CDR3 is TGTGCCAGCAGCGTGAGCTCCTATAATTCACCCCTCCACTTT. The encoded protein is CASSVSSYNSPLHF.

This clone came up once. The chain combines TRBV3-1 (or the pseudogene TRBV3-2) with TRBJ1-5; tentative D call: TRBD1 (5 bases). Trimming removed 2 bases at V and 3 bases at J, with 11 bases between. The germline V gene has CDR1 LGHDT and CDR2 YNNKEL (reference sequence). CDR3 length equals 15 residues. Here the CDR3 reads CASSQTGGLNQPQHF. The CDR3 region has the DNA TGTGCCAGCAGCCAAACAGGTGGACTCAATCAGCCCCAGCATTTT.

The CDR3 protein is CASPGIRLAVEQFF. The CDR3 DNA reads as TGTGCCAGCCCCGGGATCCGGCTAGCGGTTGAGCAGTTCTTC. The chain has TRBV3-1 (or the pseudogene TRBV3-2) and TRBJ2-1; 7 nucleotides line up with TRBD2. Germline CDR1 is LGHDT and CDR2 is YNNKEL (reference sequence). The CDR3 runs to 14 residues. V dropped 8 bases and J dropped 9; count of bases not matched to a gene: 13.

This rearrangement joins TRBV6-6 to TRBJ1-1; 8 bases are a match to TRBD1. The CDR3 covers 15 residues. Trimming removed 7 bases from V and 3 bases from J; junction bases left unmatched: 10. Looked up from germline, CDR1 is MNHNY and CDR2 is SVGAGI (reference sequence). The CDR3 nucleotides are TGTGCCAGCACCCAAACTGCGACAGGGGACACTGAAGCTTTCTTT. It codes for CASTQTATGDTEAFF.

CDR3: CASSYRGDTTDTQYF. In DNA form, the CDR3 reads TGTGCCAGCAGTTACAGGGGTGACACCACAGATACGCAGTATTTT. This chain connects TRBV11-1 to TRBJ2-3; TRBD1 aligns across 7 bases. Trimming removed 6 bases from V and 2 bases from J; junction bases left unmatched: 8. Germline CDR1 is SGHAT and CDR2 is FQDESV (reference sequence). The CDR3 has 15 amino acids.

V is TRBV19 and J is TRBJ2-6, with 9 bases aligning to TRBD1. The CDR3 length is 18 residues. V trimming: 3 bases; J trimming: 0 bases; junction bases outside the gene matches: 6. Germline V gene data show CDR1 as LNHDA and CDR2 as SQIVND (reference sequence). CDR3 in amino acids: CASSILGQGVSGANVLTF. CDR3 nucleotide sequence: TGTGCCAGTAGTATCCTGGGACAGGGCGTCTCTGGGGCCAACGTCCTGACTTTC.

The J gene is TRBJ2-1, the V gene TRBV4-1; TRBD2 aligns across 12 bases. The CDR3 covers 16 residues. V lost 6 bases and J lost 10; bases outside the gene matches: 13. Germline CDR1 reads MGHRA; CDR2 reads YSYEKL. The CDR3 loop reads CASRLAGGSRWGEQFF. As DNA, the CDR3 is TGCGCCAGCAGACTAGCGGGAGGCTCCCGTTGGGGAGAGCAGTTCTTC.

V gene TRBV19 combines with J gene TRBJ1-5; D possibly corresponds to TRBD1 (5 bases). V was trimmed by 6 bases and J by 6 bases, leaving 15 bases between them. Germline CDR1 reads LNHDA; CDR2 reads SQIVND (reference sequence). This CDR3 has 14 amino acids. This chain's CDR3 is CASSGVGGTQPQHF. DNA for the CDR3: TGTGCCAGTAGCGGAGTCGGGGGGACTCAGCCCCAGCATTTT. Filled out from reference TRBV19 and TRBJ1-5, the complete variable domain reads DGGITQSPKYLFRKEGQNVTLSCEQNLNHDAMYWYRQDPGQGLRLIYYSQIVNDFQKGDIAEGYSVSREKKESFPLTVTSAQKNPTAFYLCASSGVGGTQPQHFGDGTRLSIL.

Here the CDR3 DNA reads TGTGCCACCAGCAGAGTTCAGGACAGGGAAGCTTTCTTT. It translates to CATSRVQDREAFF. This chain joins TRBV15 and TRBJ1-1, with 7 bases aligning to TRBD1. CDR3 length: 13 amino acids. Per the germline V gene, CDR1 is LNHNV and CDR2 is YYDKDF (reference sequence). Unmatched junction bases numbered 4, after V lost 1 base and J lost 8 bases.

CDR3 amino acids: CASSQNRDRNTGELFF. The CDR3 DNA follows: TGTGCCAGCAGCCAAAACCGGGACAGGAACACCGGGGAGCTGTTTTTT. The V call is TRBV4-2, the J call TRBJ2-2; 7 nucleotides agree with TRBD1. Germline assignment: CDR1 LGHNA and CDR2 YNFKEQ. With 2 bases clipped from V and 1 base from J, the junction kept 4 bases outside the gene matches. CDR3 length: 16 amino acids.

This clone has only one observation. The J gene is TRBJ1-2, the V gene TRBV15, with TRBD1 matching 7 bases. This CDR3 has 16 residues. V gave up 0 bases and J gave up 8 bases; unmatched junction bases: 12. Germline-derived CDR1 and CDR2 are LNHNV and YYDKDF (reference sequence). The CDR3 nucleotides read TGTGCCACCAGCAGAGACCTAGACAGGGTTGGTGGCGGCTACACCTTC. Its protein product is CATSRDLDRVGGGYTF.

V gene TRBV28 combines with J gene TRBJ1-3; D not certain. In germline, CDR1 is MDHEN, CDR2 SYDVKM. Trimming stripped 11 bases from V and 4 bases from J, with 18 bases between. There are 14 residues in the CDR3. The CDR3 DNA sequence: TGTGCCTCCGGCCTACGGAGGAGGGGAAACACCATATATTTT. Translated: CASGLRRRGNTIYF.

The genes are TRBV10-3 and TRBJ1-1; no firm D call. Germline CDR1 reads ENHRY; CDR2 reads SYGVKD. Trimming left V 8 bases short and J 4 bases short, with 14 bases between. The CDR3 extends over 13 amino acids. The CDR3 sequence: CAISLLGSTEAFF. In nucleotides, the CDR3 is TGTGCCATCTCCCTGTTGGGGTCCACTGAAGCTTTCTTT.

The chain has TRBV11-1 and TRBJ1-2; no reliable D call. The germline V gene encodes CDR1 SGHAT and CDR2 FQDESV (reference sequence). The V end was cut by 5 bases, the J end by 4 bases, with 14 bases between. CDR3 length: 14 residues. The CDR3 region is CASSATNSGYGYTF. The DNA for the CDR3 is TGTGCCAGCAGCGCCACTAATAGCGGCTATGGCTACACCTTC.

DNA for the CDR3: TGTGCCAGCAGCTTAGATTGGGGGCTAGCCGGAAACATTCAGTACTTC. Translating it yields CASSLDWGLAGNIQYF. The chain combines TRBV7-8 with TRBJ2-4; the D gene is possibly TRBD1 (6 bases). Trimming stripped 1 base from V and 6 bases from J, with 16 bases between. The CDR3 is 16 residues long. Germline V CDR1 and CDR2: SGHVS, FQNEAQ.